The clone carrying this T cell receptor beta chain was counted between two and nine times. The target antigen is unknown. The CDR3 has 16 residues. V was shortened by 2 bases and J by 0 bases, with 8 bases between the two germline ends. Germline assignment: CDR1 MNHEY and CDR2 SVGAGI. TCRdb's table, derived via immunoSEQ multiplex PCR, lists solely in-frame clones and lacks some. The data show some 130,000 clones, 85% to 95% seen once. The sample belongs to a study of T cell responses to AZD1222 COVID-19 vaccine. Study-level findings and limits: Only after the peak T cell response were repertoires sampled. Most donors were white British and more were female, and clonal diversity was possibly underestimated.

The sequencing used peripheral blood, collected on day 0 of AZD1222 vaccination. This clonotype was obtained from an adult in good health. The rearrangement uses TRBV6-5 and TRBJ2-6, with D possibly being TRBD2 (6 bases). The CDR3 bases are TGTGCCAGCAGTTACGAAGCGGGCTCTGGGGCCAACGTCCTGACTTTC. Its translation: CASSYEAGSGANVLTF.